This entry lists 19 T cell receptor beta chains sequenced from one sample in a study of early T cells in non-severe SARS-CoV-2 infection. One entry per CDR3 protein, called by TCRdb with MiXCR from the 5' RACE reads. The sample holds roughly 83,000 distinct CDR3 sequences, more than 10% seen once. The sample here was whole blood, taken at baseline. All receptors derive from an adult who was a healthcare worker with PCR-confirmed SARS-CoV-2 infection or an uninfected control (not recorded which).

V is TRBV27 and J is TRBJ2-7; maybe TRBD1 (5 bases). Germline-derived CDR1 and CDR2 are MNHEY and SMNVEV (reference sequence). The CDR3 has 14 residues. The V gene lost 5 bases and the J gene lost 3 bases, with 14 bases spanning the gap. For the CDR3, the DNA is TGTGCCAGCAGTGCATTGCAGGGTATCTACGAGCAGTACTTC. Amino acid sequence: CASSALQGIYEQYF.

This clonotype was seen a few times. V usage is TRBV4-1 and J usage is TRBJ2-1, with 7 bases aligning to TRBD1. The CDR3 totals 15 residues. Germline trimming cut 3 bases from V and 6 bases from J; bases unmatched to any gene: 8. CDR1 is MGHRA and CDR2 is YSYEKL in the germline V gene. The CDR3 is CASSHDDRASNEQFF. In DNA, the CDR3 is TGCGCCAGCAGCCATGATGACAGGGCTAGCAATGAGCAGTTCTTC.

The table lists this clonotype with a few counts. This sequence joins TRBV6-6 and TRBJ2-7; TRBD1 is a possible D gene (6 bases). V lost 2 bases and J lost 3, with 20 bases in between. Germline values: CDR1 MNHNY, CDR2 SVGAGI (reference sequence). The CDR3 has 17 residues. In nucleotides, the CDR3 is TGTGCCAGCAGTTACCGATCCGGGACACTAACCGTCTACGAGCAGTACTTC. Translated: CASSYRSGTLTVYEQYF.

This clonotype was recorded a few times. The rearrangement links TRBV3-1 to TRBJ1-1; D gene ambiguous. Germline CDR1 LGHDT, CDR2 YNNKEL (reference sequence). V shed 0 bases and J shed 11 bases, with 7 bases lying between them. The CDR3 totals 11 residues. This chain's CDR3 is CASSQEGKAFF. The CDR3 DNA is TGTGCCAGCAGCCAAGAAGGGAAGGCTTTCTTT.

The chain links TRBV27 to TRBJ1-2; D gene unclear. The germline V gene has CDR1 MNHEY and CDR2 SMNVEV (reference sequence). The CDR3 spans 15 residues. Trimming removed 6 bases at V and 11 bases at J, with 25 bases between. The CDR3 here is CASRGVEGRWFGYTF. The CDR3 DNA reads as TGTGCCAGCAGAGGTGTGGAAGGGCGCTGGTTTGGGTACACCTTC.

The V call is TRBV14, the J call TRBJ1-1; D is uncertain. The germline V gene encodes CDR1 SGHDN and CDR2 FVKESK. CDR3 length: 15 residues. Trimming shortened V by 1 base and J by 3 bases, and 12 bases separated the two germline ends. In nucleotides, the CDR3 is TGTGCCAGCAGCCAAGTAAATGGAAGATACACTGAAGCTTTCTTT. This encodes CASSQVNGRYTEAFF.

In its sample, this clonotype was seen a few times. The chain carries TRBV7-3 and TRBJ1-3; possibly TRBD1 for D (5 bases). Trimming took 5 bases from V and 0 from J, leaving 11 bases between them. The CDR3 consists of 15 residues. Germline V gene data show CDR1 as SGHTA and CDR2 as FQGTGA. CDR3 bases: TGTGCCAGCAGCCTGGGACGCCACTCTGGAAACACCATATATTTT. This translates into CASSLGRHSGNTIYF.

The chain carries TRBV5-5 and TRBJ2-1; D is possibly TRBD1 or TRBD2 (5 bases each). From germline, CDR1 is SGHKS and CDR2 YYEKEE (reference sequence). Trimming pared 4 bases from V and 4 bases from J, leaving 9 bases between. The CDR3 runs 13 residues. The CDR3 loop reads CASSRDVYNEQFF. CDR3 nucleotide sequence: TGTGCCAGCAGCCGGGACGTTTACAATGAGCAGTTCTTC.

The chain recombines TRBV3-1 with TRBJ2-1; 9 nucleotides match TRBD2. V lost 0 bases and J lost 6; bases outside the gene matches: 6. This CDR3 contains 16 residues. Germline V CDR1 and CDR2: LGHDT, YNNKEL (reference sequence). CDR3 residues: CASSQDVAGAFNEQFF. The DNA for the CDR3 is TGTGCCAGCAGCCAAGATGTAGCGGGGGCATTCAATGAGCAGTTCTTC.

This clonotype was detected many times. The genes are TRBV18 and TRBJ2-4, with a tentative D call TRBD1 (5 bases). CDR3 length equals 16 residues. The V end lost 6 bases, the J end lost 0 bases, and 15 bases lay between the germline ends. Germline V gene sequence: CDR1 KGHSH, CDR2 LQKENI. Written as DNA, the CDR3 is TGTGCCAGCTCCCGAGACAGCCTACTAGCCAAAAACATTCAGTACTTC. Amino acids: CASSRDSLLAKNIQYF.

This clonotype turned up a few times. CDR3 protein: CASSLESTTEAFF. The CDR3 DNA reads as TGTGCCAGCAGCTTAGAGTCAACCACTGAAGCTTTCTTT. The chain joins TRBV11-3 to TRBJ1-1; no clear D. The CDR3 sequence is 13 residues long. CDR1 and CDR2 from the germline V gene are SGHNT and YENEEA. The V and J ends lost 0 bases and 4 bases respectively, with 6 bases between them.

The CDR3 is CACSDARWGTDTQYF. CDR3 DNA: TGTGCCTGTTCAGATGCCCGGTGGGGCACAGATACGCAGTATTTT. This chain uses TRBV30 with TRBJ2-3; D is undetermined. CDR3 length: 15 residues. The germline gives CDR1 GTSNPN, CDR2 SVGIG (reference sequence). V was cut by 6 bases and J by 1 base, with 17 bases left in between.

Ten or more counts support this clonotype. The CDR3, as DNA: TGTGCCAGCAGCTTAACGGACAGGGGGGCGCGGGAGCCCCAGCATTTT. Residues: CASSLTDRGAREPQHF. This rearrangement joins TRBV7-6 to TRBJ1-5; 10 positions match TRBD1. Germline V lookup: CDR1 SGHVS, CDR2 FNYEAQ. V dropped 2 bases and J dropped 8; count of bases not matched to a gene: 9. The CDR3 length is 16 residues. The complete variable domain, with remaining parts taken from reference TRBV7-6 and TRBJ1-5, reads GAGVSQSPRYKVTKRGQDVALRCDPISGHVSLYWYRQALGQGPEFLTYFNYEAQQDKSGLPNDRFSAERPEGSISTLTIQRTEQRDSAMYRCASSLTDRGAREPQHFGDGTRLSIL.

V is TRBV3-1 and J is TRBJ1-2, with D uncertain. V was trimmed by 4 bases and J by 1 base, leaving 13 bases between them. Germline assignment: CDR1 LGHDT and CDR2 YNNKEL (reference sequence). This CDR3 region has 15 residues. The chain's CDR3 is CASSPRGSGNYGYTF. The CDR3, as DNA: TGTGCCAGCAGCCCACGAGGGAGCGGTAACTATGGCTACACCTTC.

This clonotype was seen a few times. The J gene is TRBJ2-2, the V gene TRBV27, with TRBD2 identical over 11 bases. The CDR3 loop spans 16 amino acids. J lost 3 bases, V lost 3 bases, and 3 bases had no gene match. CDR1 MNHEY and CDR2 SMNVEV come from the germline V gene (reference sequence). Here the CDR3 reads CASSLIAGGYTGELFF. The CDR3 coding sequence is TGTGCCAGCAGTTTGATAGCGGGAGGGTACACCGGGGAGCTGTTTTTT.

This clonotype was recorded at least ten times. This rearrangement joins TRBV27 to TRBJ1-3; 8 bases line up with TRBD1. From germline, CDR1 is MNHEY and CDR2 SMNVEV (reference sequence). J lost 7 bases, V lost 1 base, and 15 bases had no gene match. The CDR3 is made up of 18 amino acids. CDR3 nucleotide sequence: TGTGCCAGCAGTTTATACCCTTCCCCTTGGACAGGGAGGAACACCATATATTTT. Translation gives CASSLYPSPWTGRNTIYF.

This clonotype was counted only a few times. This chain joins TRBV9 and TRBJ2-7, with D maybe TRBD1 (6 bases). CDR1 and CDR2 from the germline V gene are SGDLS and YYNGEE. Trimming pared 5 bases from V and 5 bases from J, leaving 23 bases between. The CDR3 covers 16 residues. CDR3 in DNA: TGTGCCAGCAGTTTCCCTCCGGACAGAAGTTCTGACGAGCAGTACTTC. This gives the protein CASSFPPDRSSDEQYF.

V gene TRBV29-1 combines with J gene TRBJ1-2, with no clear D. Per germline, CDR1 SQVTM and CDR2 ANQGSEA. CDR3 length equals 13 residues. The V gene lost 7 bases and the J gene lost 1 base, with 13 bases spanning the gap. This chain's CDR3 is CSATWQLNYGYTF. CDR3 nucleotides: TGCAGCGCTACATGGCAGCTTAACTATGGCTACACCTTC. Complete variable domain (other parts from reference TRBV29-1 and TRBJ1-2): SAVISQKPSRDICQRGTSLTIQCQVDSQVTMMFWYRQQPGQSLTLIATANQGSEATYESGFVIDKFPISRPNLTFSTLTVSNMSPEDSSIYLCSATWQLNYGYTFGSGTRLTVV.

This clonotype appeared many times. The chain uses TRBV18 and TRBJ1-6; D possibly corresponds to TRBD1 (6 bases). Trimming stripped 3 bases from V and 7 bases from J, with 13 bases between. The CDR3 covers 15 residues. Germline V CDR1 and CDR2: KGHSH, LQKENI. In DNA, the CDR3 is TGTGCCAGCTCACCTTTTACAGGGACCAATTCACCCCTCCACTTT. Its protein product is CASSPFTGTNSPLHF. Variable domain in full (rest from reference TRBV18 and TRBJ1-6): NAGVMQNPRHLVRRRGQEARLRCSPMKGHSHVYWYRQLPEEGLKFMVYLQKENIIDESGMPKERFSAEFPKEGPSILRIQQVVRGDSAAYFCASSPFTGTNSPLHFGNGTRLTVT.